These 10 T cell receptor beta chains originate from one sample sequenced in a study of blood T cell repertoires in COVID-19. The table came from immunoSEQ multiplex PCR; TCRdb's copy has only in-frame clones and leaves some out. This sample yields some 520,000 clones, of which roughly 87% are seen a single time; around 0.9% belongs to the top ten. Sequenced material: peripheral blood. Every receptor here comes from a man between 18 and 35 years old with COVID-19, enrolled during active disease.

J is TRBJ2-7 and V is TRBV11-2; 10 bases agree with TRBD2. Germline trimming cut 4 bases from V and 4 bases from J; bases unmatched to any gene: 7. This CDR3 has 15 residues. Germline-derived CDR1 and CDR2 are SGHAT and FQNNGV. CDR3 DNA: TGTGCCAGCAGCTCCCCTAGCGGGGGTGATTACGAGCAGTACTTC. Its protein is CASSSPSGGDYEQYF.

The chain recombines TRBV2 with TRBJ2-3; 8 bases map to TRBD2. This CDR3 spans 15 amino acids. CDR1 is SNHLY, CDR2 FYNNEI, per germline. Trimming at V came to 5 bases and at J to 2 bases, leaving 6 bases not matched to a gene. For the CDR3, the DNA is TGTGCCAGCAGTTTACGGACTAGCTTCACAGATACGCAGTATTTT. Protein sequence: CASSLRTSFTDTQYF.

The rearrangement links TRBV6-5 to TRBJ2-5, with 11 bases aligning to TRBD2. Germline loops: CDR1 MNHEY, CDR2 SVGAGI. CDR3 length: 15 residues. The V segment lost 5 bases and the J segment 5 bases; nucleotides outside the gene matches: 7. CDR3: CASSNPGTSGETQYF. CDR3 coding DNA: TGTGCCAGCAGTAACCCCGGGACTAGCGGTGAGACCCAGTACTTC.

V usage is TRBV28 and J usage is TRBJ2-3, with TRBD1 identical over 10 bases. Germline trimming cut 1 base from V and 7 bases from J; bases unmatched to any gene: 11. From germline, CDR1 is MDHEN and CDR2 SYDVKM. The CDR3 has 17 residues. This CDR3 reads CASSLYDRGRLVYTQYF. The CDR3 DNA is TGTGCCAGCAGTTTATACGACAGGGGGCGGTTAGTTTATACGCAGTATTTT.

The V and J genes are TRBV6-5 and TRBJ1-4; 8 bases align to TRBD1. CDR1 is MNHEY, CDR2 SVGAGI, per germline. The CDR3 covers 15 residues. Losses at the gene ends were 6 bases for V and 10 bases for J; bases not matched to a gene: 13. The CDR3 DNA reads TGTGCCAGCAGCCCAGGACAGGGAATCGCCGGAAAACTGTTTTTT. Translation: CASSPGQGIAGKLFF.

The V and J genes are TRBV13 and TRBJ2-4, with a weak D call TRBD2 (5 bases). Looked up from germline, CDR1 is PRHDT and CDR2 is FYEKMQ (reference sequence). Deletions cut 1 base from V and 8 bases from J, with 18 bases between. The CDR3 length is 16 residues. For the CDR3, the DNA is TGTGCCAGCAGCTTAGTAGGCGCGGGCAGGTCAGACATTCAGTACTTC. Translating gives CASSLVGAGRSDIQYF.

J is TRBJ1-2 and V is TRBV18; a weak D match, TRBD1 (5 bases). V was clipped by 6 bases and J by 2 bases, with 10 bases between them. CDR3 size: 13 residues. Germline V CDR1 and CDR2: KGHSH, LQKENI. DNA of the CDR3: TGTGCCAGCTCGCAGACAGAAAACTATGGCTACACCTTC. It encodes CASSQTENYGYTF.

The DNA for the CDR3 is TGTGCCAGCAGCCCACCGACACCTCCCTACGAGCAGTACTTC. Residues: CASSPPTPPYEQYF. J is TRBJ2-7 and V is TRBV7-6; D remains unclear. The V and J ends lost 5 bases and 2 bases respectively, with 13 bases between them. Looked up from germline, CDR1 is SGHVS and CDR2 is FNYEAQ. This CDR3 has 14 amino acids.

This chain uses TRBV4-2 with TRBJ2-7; 8 nucleotides agree with TRBD2. The CDR3 loop spans 14 amino acids. The germline V gene encodes CDR1 LGHNA and CDR2 YNFKEQ. V trimming: 0 bases; J trimming: 5 bases; junction bases outside the gene matches: 3. CDR3 amino acids: CASSQEAGDHEQYF. The CDR3 DNA reads as TGTGCCAGCAGCCAAGAAGCGGGGGACCACGAGCAGTACTTC.

The CDR3 reads CAISQGQGEAQYF. The CDR3 nucleotides are TGTGCCATCAGTCAGGGACAGGGGGAGGCCCAGTACTTC. This chain joins TRBV10-3 and TRBJ2-5; 11 bases fit TRBD1. Germline trimming cut 5 bases from V and 9 bases from J; bases unmatched to any gene: 5. CDR3 length equals 13 residues. Germline CDR1 ENHRY, CDR2 SYGVKD.